A selection of T cell receptor beta chains follows, all from one sample in a study of cytomegalovirus exposure and HLA in healthy donors. The protocol was immunoSEQ multiplex PCR, while the TCRdb copy is restricted to in-frame clones and leaves out a portion. Here the sample spans approximately 210,000 clones, roughly four fifths being singletons. Material for sequencing was PBMCs. All receptors derive from a man between 18 and 29 years old in good health and CMV-seronegative. CDR3s include the opening cysteine and the closing phenylalanine or tryptophan. Each record gives: clone size, V gene, D gene, J gene, CDR3 protein, CDR3 DNA. The D gene is left open where the match is weak. Only some rows state a clone size, as once, few, many or a class for expanded clones.

.	TRBV5-1	.	TRBJ2-2	CASSFKILGAIGELFF	TGCGCCAGCAGCTTCAAGATATTGGGGGCTATCGGGGAGCTGTTTTTT
once	TRBV19	TRBD1	TRBJ2-1	CASSIGQGGNEQFF	TGTGCCAGTAGTATAGGACAGGGTGGCAATGAGCAGTTCTTC
.	TRBV6-1	.	TRBJ2-1	CASGTGLVTYNEQFF	TGTGCCAGCGGTACAGGGTTGGTTACATACAATGAGCAGTTCTTC
.	TRBV30	.	TRBJ2-7	CAWSVGTGYAEQYF	TGTGCCTGGAGTGTAGGTACAGGATACGCCGAGCAGTACTTC
.	TRBV6-5	.	TRBJ2-7	CASSYVGGSYEQYF	TGTGCCAGCAGTTACGTAGGGGGCTCCTACGAGCAGTACTTC
.	TRBV6-5	TRBD2	TRBJ2-5	CASKLAGGQETQYF	TGTGCCAGCAAACTGGCGGGGGGTCAAGAGACCCAGTACTTC
.	TRBV28	TRBD1	TRBJ1-5	CASTPDRDQPQHF	TGTGCCAGCACCCCCGACAGGGACCAGCCCCAGCATTTT
.	TRBV6-5	.	TRBJ1-2	CASSWTAGDYGYTF	TGTGCCAGCAGTTGGACAGCCGGGGACTATGGCTACACCTTC
once	TRBV7-9	TRBD1	TRBJ2-5	CASSSRQGETQYF	TGTGCCAGCAGCTCACGACAGGGAGAGACCCAGTACTTC
.	TRBV28	TRBD1	TRBJ1-4	CASRRSGGDAEKLFF	TGTGCCAGCCGTAGGTCAGGGGGCGATGCGGAGAAACTGTTTTTT
few	TRBV10-3	TRBD1	TRBJ1-2	CAISGRLDRGPYGYTF	TGTGCCATCAGTGGGCGATTGGACAGGGGACCCTATGGCTACACCTTC
.	TRBV4-1	.	TRBJ1-2	CASSLQAGPGDYGYTF	TGCGCCAGCAGCCTTCAGGCCGGGCCCGGGGACTATGGCTACACCTTC
.	TRBV4-1	.	TRBJ1-6	CASSQEEHSPLHF	TGCGCCAGCAGCCAAGAGGAGCATTCACCCCTCCACTTT
.	TRBV7-6	TRBD2	TRBJ2-3	CASSSLAGGSTDTQYF	TGTGCCAGCAGCTCCCTAGCGGGGGGTAGCACAGATACGCAGTATTTT
.	TRBV6-1	.	TRBJ2-3	CASSEQADTQYF	TGTGCCAGCAGTGAACAGGCAGATACGCAGTATTTT
.	TRBV7-9	.	TRBJ2-7	CASSNRGQTYEQYF	TGTGCCAGCAGCAACCGCGGACAAACCTACGAGCAGTACTTC
.	TRBV9	TRBD1	TRBJ2-7	CASSVDRGDDEQYF	TGTGCCAGCAGCGTAGACAGGGGAGACGACGAGCAGTACTTC
once	TRBV10-2	TRBD2	TRBJ2-1	CASEQRELDEQFF	TGCGCCAGCGAACAGCGGGAGTTAGATGAGCAGTTCTTC
.	TRBV7-9	TRBD2	TRBJ2-5	CASSLARSGGLYQETQYF	TGTGCCAGCAGCTTAGCCCGAAGCGGGGGGTTATACCAAGAGACCCAGTACTTC
few	TRBV6-1	TRBD2	TRBJ2-3	CASSESPGGAGTDTQYF	TGTGCCAGCAGTGAAAGCCCGGGGGGGGCCGGGACAGATACGCAGTATTTT
.	TRBV29-1	TRBD1	TRBJ1-2	CSVEDPDRFYGYTF	TGCAGCGTTGAAGATCCGGACAGGTTCTATGGCTACACCTTC
few	TRBV18	.	TRBJ2-5	CASSSRETQYF	TGTGCCAGCTCTAGCCGTGAGACCCAGTACTTC
.	TRBV6-5	.	TRBJ1-5	CASTTGDQPQHF	TGTGCCAGTACCACGGGGGATCAGCCCCAGCATTTT
.	TRBV29-1	.	TRBJ2-2	CSVEGGRRTGELFF	TGCAGCGTTGAAGGGGGGCGAAGAACCGGGGAGCTGTTTTTT
.	TRBV11-2	.	TRBJ1-1	CASSLGGGAATEAFF	TGTGCCAGCAGCTTAGGAGGGGGGGCCGCCACTGAAGCTTTCTTT
.	TRBV6-6	.	TRBJ1-4	CASNSAGQPNEKLFF	TGTGCCAGCAATAGCGCCGGACAGCCTAATGAAAAACTGTTTTTT
.	TRBV7-2	TRBD2	TRBJ2-5	CASSLWGLARERGGIGDF	TGTGCCAGCAGCTTATGGGGCCTTGCGCGCGAGCGGGGGGGCATAGGTGACTTC
few	TRBV5-4	TRBD1	TRBJ1-2	CASSFRGQGTLGYTF	TGTGCCAGCAGCTTTCGCGGACAGGGGACGCTTGGCTACACCTTC
.	TRBV5-1	TRBD2	TRBJ2-1	CASSLGLAGMRRNYNEQFF	TGCGCCAGCAGCTTGGGGCTAGCGGGCATGAGGAGAAACTACAATGAGCAGTTCTTC
.	TRBV7-9	.	TRBJ2-7	CASSLPGRRNEQYF	TGTGCCAGCAGCTTGCCCGGGAGAAGAAACGAGCAGTACTTC
.	TRBV5-4	TRBD1	TRBJ1-3	CASSSQGARGNTIYF	TGTGCCAGCAGTTCACAGGGGGCGCGTGGAAACACCATATATTTT
.	TRBV19	.	TRBJ2-3	CASSISLGHTDTQYF	TGTGCCAGTAGTATATCTTTGGGACACACAGATACGCAGTATTTT
.	TRBV30	.	TRBJ1-4	CAWSVKAGEKLFF	TGTGCCTGGAGTGTAAAAGCCGGGGAAAAACTGTTTTTT
.	TRBV5-6	TRBD1	TRBJ2-1	CASTWGQLQWEQFF	TGTGCCAGTACCTGGGGACAGCTTCAATGGGAGCAGTTCTTC
.	TRBV4-2	TRBD1	TRBJ1-5	CASSQEPQGAGNQPQHF	TGTGCCAGCAGCCAGGAACCGCAGGGGGCTGGCAATCAGCCCCAGCATTTT
.	TRBV10-3	.	TRBJ1-4	CATLFRGPPYPHYNEKLFF	TGTGCCACCTTATTCAGGGGCCCTCCTTACCCTCACTATAATGAAAAACTGTTTTTT
.	TRBV4-2	TRBD2	TRBJ2-7	CASSLGLASSGQYF	TGTGCCAGCAGCCTGGGACTAGCGAGCTCCGGGCAGTACTTC
.	TRBV19	TRBD1	TRBJ1-6	CASNGTGSSYNSPLHF	TGTGCCAGTAATGGGACAGGGTCGTCCTATAATTCACCCCTCCACTTT
.	TRBV10-3	TRBD1	TRBJ1-4	CAISTGQGREKLFF	TGTGCCATCAGCACCGGACAGGGTCGGGAAAAACTGTTTTTT
.	TRBV27	.	TRBJ2-7	CASSSGVSEQYF	TGTGCCAGCAGTTCAGGGGTAAGCGAGCAGTACTTC
.	TRBV4-1	.	TRBJ2-1	CASSQESSDANEQFF	TGCGCCAGCAGCCAAGAATCTAGCGATGCCAATGAGCAGTTCTTC
.	TRBV10-1	.	TRBJ2-3	CASSESRTHLIRTDTQYF	TGCGCCAGCAGTGAGTCTAGAACTCACTTGATTCGCACAGATACGCAGTATTTT
.	TRBV7-6	TRBD2	TRBJ2-7	CASSNSGRGPEQYF	TGTGCCAGCAGCAATAGCGGGAGGGGGCCCGAGCAGTACTTC
.	TRBV19	.	TRBJ1-2	CASSPGQLGDYGYTF	TGTGCCAGTAGTCCGGGACAACTGGGGGACTATGGCTACACCTTC
once	TRBV12-1	.	TRBJ1-3	CASSFPVAEQAQDSGNTIYF	TGTGCCAGCAGCTTTCCGGTGGCCGAGCAGGCACAAGACTCTGGAAACACCATATATTTT
once	TRBV11-2	.	TRBJ2-5	CASSNRGTAQETQYF	TGTGCCAGCAGCAACCGGGGGACAGCCCAAGAGACCCAGTACTTC
.	TRBV6-1	TRBD1	TRBJ2-1	CASSGQGQSYEQFF	TGTGCCAGCAGCGGACAGGGGCAATCTTATGAGCAGTTCTTC
.	TRBV5-8	.	TRBJ2-7	CASSNSRDIWFGQYF	TGTGCCAGCAGCAACAGCCGGGACATTTGGTTTGGGCAGTACTTC
once	TRBV7-8	.	TRBJ1-1	CASSYTQGRAEAFF	TGTGCCAGCAGCTACACCCAGGGGAGGGCTGAAGCTTTCTTT